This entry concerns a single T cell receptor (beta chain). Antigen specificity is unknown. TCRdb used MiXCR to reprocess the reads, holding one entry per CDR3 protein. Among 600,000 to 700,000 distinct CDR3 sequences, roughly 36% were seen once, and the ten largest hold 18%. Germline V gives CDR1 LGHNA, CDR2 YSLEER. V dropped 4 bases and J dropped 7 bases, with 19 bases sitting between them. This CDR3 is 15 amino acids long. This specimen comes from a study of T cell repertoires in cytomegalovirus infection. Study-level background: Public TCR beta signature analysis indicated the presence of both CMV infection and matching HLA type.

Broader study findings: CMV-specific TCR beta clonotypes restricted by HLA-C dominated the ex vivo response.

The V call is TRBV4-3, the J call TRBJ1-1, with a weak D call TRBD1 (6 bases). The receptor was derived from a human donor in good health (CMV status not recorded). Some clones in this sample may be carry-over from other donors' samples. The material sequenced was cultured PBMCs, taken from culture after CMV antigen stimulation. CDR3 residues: CASSREVGAPDEAFF. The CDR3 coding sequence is TGCGCCAGCAGCCGAGAAGTGGGGGCACCTGATGAAGCTTTCTTT.